This is a list of T cell receptor beta chains from one sample in a study of blood T cell repertoires in COVID-19. Clones were read by immunoSEQ multiplex PCR, and TCRdb kept only the in-frame ones, dropping some. Among roughly 200,000 clones listed, around 76% were seen once. The source material was peripheral blood. These receptors came from a woman aged 60-70 years with COVID-19, enrolled during active disease. Each CDR3 is given without its conserved first and last residue.

j_gene,len,v_gene,CDR3aa
TRBJ2-5,13,TRBV23-1,ASSHQTGRQETQY
TRBJ2-1,15,TRBV7-3,ASSANPGQSSYNEQF
TRBJ1-2,15,TRBV19,ASSPPRLLTGKYGYT
TRBJ2-1,14,TRBV7-8,ASSLQVTSTYNEQF
TRBJ1-4,14,TRBV5-4,ASSLGPTGSNEKLF
TRBJ2-1,14,TRBV15,ATSRDLAGGLGEQF
TRBJ1-4,13,TRBV9,ASSYDLGAEEKLF
TRBJ2-1,15,TRBV7-3,ASRTEPLAGGYNEQF
TRBJ2-5,14,TRBV7-9,ASSLSGLAIRETQY
TRBJ2-7,14,TRBV7-2,ASRGPGQGAAYEQY
TRBJ2-5,14,TRBV5-1,ASSLAGTGTQETQY
TRBJ2-3,14,TRBV7-2,ASSLMERGGLDTQY
TRBJ2-1,14,TRBV11-2,ASSFLSGGPYNEQF
TRBJ2-2,12,TRBV7-3,ASSSGHLTGELF
TRBJ2-7,14,TRBV7-9,ASSGVGNRGNYEQY
TRBJ2-2,14,TRBV7-8,ASSLVGQGSAGELF
TRBJ2-7,14,TRBV5-1,ASSLRNGQGSYEQY
TRBJ2-3,10,TRBV12-3/TRBV12-4,ASSLERGTQY
TRBJ2-1,13,TRBV27,ASKSGTSAYNEQF
TRBJ1-4,13,TRBV6-2/TRBV6-3,ASSYDGATNEKLF
TRBJ1-2,13,TRBV28,ASSLIGPGRSGYT
TRBJ2-7,12,TRBV19,ASRDRGRLDEQY
TRBJ2-3,13,TRBV5-1,ASSFDGGSTDTQY
TRBJ2-7,13,TRBV7-2,ASSLVTSGTYEQY
TRBJ2-1,13,TRBV6-6,ASSYPSAAQEGLI